This T cell receptor delta chain was observed in a study of gamma-delta T cells after stem cell transplantation. On this clone: A much larger clone differs by one base, so this may be a read error. In the same sample, other DNA sequences code for this CDR3.

CDR3 length: 17 residues. Germline V gene lookup returns CDR1 TSWWSYY and CDR2 QGS. V was cut by 3 bases and J by 0 bases, with 17 bases left in between. TCRdb made new clone calls on the RT-PCR reads using CATT. The table has approximately 3,000 delta-chain clones, almost 9% seen once; the top ten hold just under 9.5%. The receptor was derived from a human donor. It is not recorded whose cells these are; they may come from a transplant donor. The gene calls are TRDV1 and TRDJ1; D unresolved. Material: gamma-delta T cells. Here the CDR3 reads CALGELGPLAYTDKLIF. DNA of the CDR3: TGTGCTCTTGGGGAGCTAGGTCCTCTTGCCTACACCGATAAACTCATCTTT.